This TCR beta chain was sequenced in a study of T cells in Graves' hyperthyroidism and ophthalmopathy. CDR1 and CDR2 (germline): SGHRS, YFSETQ. There are 13 residues in the CDR3. The V and J ends lost 0 bases and 4 bases respectively, with 4 bases between them. Patients showing uncontrolled infection, other autoimmune disease, pregnancy or lactation were ineligible. Clinical symptoms, serum thyroxine and TRAb, thyroid ultrasound and orbital computed tomography were used for the diagnoses. This sample holds PBMCs from less than 13 ml fresh peripheral blood. Amplification of TCR beta CDR3 regions used RNA as the template. Researchers ran a first-round RT-PCR on the TCR CDR3 using the HTBI primer set. From the multiplex PCR reads, TCRdb called clonotypes with MiXCR, one entry per CDR3 protein. Of about 290,000 distinct CDR3 sequences in the sample, approximately 12% were seen once. This clonotype was observed a few times.

The receptor was isolated from a woman in her thirties with Graves' hyperthyroidism that later progressed to Graves' ophthalmopathy. The J gene is TRBJ2-2, the V gene TRBV5-1; D is unclear. Source material: blood. The CDR3, as DNA: TGCGCCAGCAGCTTGGCCCCCACCGGGGAGCTGTTTTTT. This codes for CASSLAPTGELFF.